This is a list of T cell receptor beta chains from one sample in a study of cytomegalovirus exposure and HLA in healthy donors. Sequencing was performed with immunoSEQ multiplex PCR; in TCRdb, only in-frame clones are kept and a portion is missing. The profile covers about 140,000 clones, with 80% appearing a single time and 2% to 3% taken by the ten largest. The sample comprised PBMCs. Source of these receptors: a man aged 50 or older in good health and CMV-seronegative. The CDR3 runs from the conserved cysteine through the conserved F or W. The D gene is left open where the match is weak. Clone size is shown for a subset of rows, as once, few, many or a class of expanded clone.

d_call j_call clone_size v_call cdr3_aa cdr3_nt
- TRBJ1-2 - TRBV19 CASTMGFGDGYTF TGTGCCAGTACCATGGGGTTCGGGGATGGCTACACCTTC
TRBD2 TRBJ2-3 - TRBV5-1 CASSLVLAGETDTQYF TGCGCCAGCAGCTTGGTTCTAGCGGGAGAAACAGATACGCAGTATTTT
- TRBJ1-1 - TRBV7-9 CASRTTVNTEAFF TGTGCCAGCAGAACGACAGTTAACACTGAAGCTTTCTTT
- TRBJ2-1 - TRBV30 CAWTQPSGAANEQFF TGTGCCTGGACCCAACCCAGTGGAGCTGCGAATGAGCAGTTCTTC
- TRBJ1-2 - TRBV7-3 CASRDPGRPGYTF TGTGCCAGCAGAGACCCGGGGAGACCCGGCTACACCTTC
- TRBJ1-2 - TRBV19 CASSMGTKVNYGYTF TGTGCCAGTAGTATGGGGACAAAAGTTAACTATGGCTACACCTTC
- TRBJ2-1 few TRBV4-1 CASSQAPQTDEQFF TGCGCCAGCAGCCAAGCCCCTCAGACAGATGAGCAGTTCTTC
TRBD1 TRBJ1-1 few TRBV7-2 CASSLATGKRAEAFF TGTGCCAGCAGCTTAGCGACAGGGAAGAGGGCTGAAGCTTTCTTT
TRBD1 TRBJ2-1 - TRBV5-1 CASSLRSGGTYNEQFF TGCGCCAGCAGCTTGCGCTCAGGGGGTACCTACAATGAGCAGTTCTTC
TRBD2 TRBJ2-3 once TRBV18 CASSETSGTDTQYF TGTGCCAGCTCGGAGACTAGCGGCACAGATACGCAGTATTTT
- TRBJ2-7 - TRBV19 CASSMSIQALYEQYF TGTGCCAGTAGTATGAGCATTCAGGCCCTCTACGAGCAGTACTTC
TRBD1 TRBJ2-5 - TRBV5-1 CASSPTGAVRETQYF TGCGCCAGCAGCCCGACAGGGGCAGTGAGGGAGACCCAGTACTTC
TRBD1 TRBJ1-3 - TRBV2 CASSSQGYSGNTIYF TGTGCCAGCAGTTCACAGGGGTACTCTGGAAACACCATATATTTT
- TRBJ1-5 - TRBV2 CASEAGRNQPQHF TGTGCCAGCGAAGCGGGGAGGAATCAGCCCCAGCATTTT
- TRBJ1-1 - TRBV5-1 CASSLRQGGVVTEAFF TGCGCCAGCAGCTTAAGACAAGGGGGAGTAGTAACTGAAGCTTTCTTT
- TRBJ1-5 - TRBV28 CASVGGGHSGNQPQHF TGTGCCAGCGTTGGGGGAGGACATAGTGGCAATCAGCCCCAGCATTTT
TRBD1 TRBJ2-3 few TRBV18 CASSLDRGDTQYF TGTGCCAGCTCACTGGACAGGGGAGATACGCAGTATTTT
TRBD1 TRBJ1-5 - TRBV6-6 CASSWTQGSAQPQHF TGTGCCAGCAGTTGGACACAGGGGTCGGCTCAGCCCCAGCATTTT
- TRBJ2-7 - TRBV28 CASSFTMRVYEQYF TGTGCCAGCAGTTTCACGATGCGGGTTTACGAGCAGTACTTC
TRBD1 TRBJ1-2 - TRBV5-1 CASSSGTGGNYGYTF TGCGCCAGCAGCTCCGGGACAGGGGGTAACTATGGCTACACCTTC
TRBD1 TRBJ2-1 - TRBV7-6 CASSQTGGSYNEQFF TGTGCCAGCAGCCAGACAGGGGGGTCCTACAATGAGCAGTTCTTC
- TRBJ1-2 - TRBV9 CASSASRATTGGYTF TGTGCCAGCAGCGCCAGCCGGGCTACAACAGGAGGCTACACCTTC
- TRBJ2-5 - TRBV7-9 CASSPLASRAETQYF TGTGCCAGCAGCCCCCTAGCGAGCAGGGCCGAGACCCAGTACTTC
- TRBJ2-1 - TRBV2 CASPRGGYSYNEQFF TGTGCCAGCCCTAGAGGGGGTTACTCCTACAATGAGCAGTTCTTC
- TRBJ2-7 few TRBV4-1 CASSQDGRITTYEQYF TGCGCCAGCAGCCAAGATGGCAGGATAACGACCTACGAGCAGTACTTC
TRBD1 TRBJ2-7 - TRBV9 CASSKTGTGTYEQYF TGTGCCAGCAGCAAAACCGGGACAGGCACCTACGAGCAGTACTTC
- TRBJ1-1 - TRBV19 CASSKNGQDTEAFF TGTGCCAGTAGTAAAAATGGACAAGACACTGAAGCTTTCTTT
- TRBJ2-2 - TRBV29-1 CSVDPANTGELFF TGCAGCGTTGACCCCGCGAACACCGGGGAGCTGTTTTTT
- TRBJ1-1 once TRBV7-9 CAGHRVLGEAFF TGTGCCGGGCACAGGGTTCTGGGTGAAGCTTTCTTT
- TRBJ2-2 - TRBV2 CASRQDTGELFF TGTGCCAGCAGGCAGGACACCGGGGAGCTGTTTTTT
- TRBJ2-7 - TRBV28 CASRSGAASYEQYF TGTGCCAGCAGGTCAGGGGCCGCGTCCTACGAGCAGTACTTC
- TRBJ2-6 few TRBV19 CASSIEGRLVGSGANVLTF TGTGCCAGTAGTATTGAGGGCAGGTTGGTGGGCTCTGGGGCCAACGTCCTGACTTTC
- TRBJ1-1 once TRBV7-8 CASSPPRGYGTEAFF TGTGCCAGCAGCCCGCCACGGGGGTATGGCACTGAAGCTTTCTTT
TRBD1 TRBJ1-6 few TRBV7-6 CASSSDRGSSYNSPLHF TGTGCCAGCAGCTCCGACAGGGGAAGCTCCTATAATTCACCCCTCCACTTT
- TRBJ1-2 - TRBV12-5 CASGLVLGFGYTF TGTGCTAGTGGTTTGGTACTCGGGTTTGGCTACACCTTC
TRBD2 TRBJ2-3 - TRBV7-9 CASRGGLLAGVGADTQYF TGTGCCAGCAGAGGGGGCCTCCTAGCGGGAGTTGGGGCAGATACGCAGTATTTT
TRBD2 TRBJ2-2 - TRBV4-1 CASSPGTSGRSGELFF TGCGCCAGCAGCCCCGGGACTAGCGGGAGATCCGGGGAGCTGTTTTTT
TRBD2 TRBJ2-5 few TRBV6-5 CASSYNRGGQETQYF TGTGCCAGCAGTTACAATCGGGGGGGACAAGAGACCCAGTACTTC